This is a list of T cell receptor beta chains from one sample in a study of T-cell reconstitution after alpha-beta-depleted transplantation in children. From the PCR reads, TCRdb called clonotypes with MiXCR, one entry per CDR3 protein. The sample has some 300,000 distinct CDR3 sequences, roughly 7.8% seen once. The material was peripheral blood, obtained 360 days after TCRalphabeta/CD19-depleted stem cell transplant. These receptors were obtained from a female patient aged 2-10 years who had a stem cell transplant for Fanconi anemia, so the T cells may come from the graft donor. The CDR3 runs from the conserved cysteine through the conserved F or W. D genes are given only for firm matches. Only some rows state a clone size, as once, few, many or a class for expanded clones.

size: many
J: TRBJ2-2
length: 16
D: .
V: TRBV7-7
DNA: TGTGCTAGCAGCCCCCACGGTAGGGCGAACACCGGGGAGCTGTTTTTT
CDR3: CASSPHGRANTGELFF

size: many
J: TRBJ1-2
length: 14
D: .
V: TRBV25-1
DNA: TGTGCCAGCAGTGTCGGAGCAAATCTCTATGGCTACACCTTC
CDR3: CASSVGANLYGYTF

size: many
J: TRBJ1-1
length: 15
D: .
V: TRBV20-1
DNA: TGCAGTGCTACACACATTGACAGCGGACGCACTGAAGCTTTCTTT
CDR3: CSATHIDSGRTEAFF

size: many
J: TRBJ2-1
length: 16
D: TRBD1
V: TRBV29-1
DNA: TGCAGCGTTGTAAGATTTGGGACAGGGCCCTACAATGAGCAGTTCTTC
CDR3: CSVVRFGTGPYNEQFF

size: few
J: TRBJ1-5
length: 15
D: .
V: TRBV28
DNA: TGTGCCAGCAGTCCCTTCGGGACATTCAATCAGCCCCAGCATTTT
CDR3: CASSPFGTFNQPQHF

size: many
J: TRBJ2-3
length: 11
D: .
V: TRBV6-2/TRBV6-3
DNA: TGTGCCAGCAGTAGGAGATCTGGGCAGTATTTT
CDR3: CASSRRSGQYF

size: many
J: TRBJ2-1
length: 14
D: TRBD2
V: TRBV15
DNA: TGTGCCACCAGCGGTAGCGGGGTAGGGAATGAGCAGTTCTTC
CDR3: CATSGSGVGNEQFF

size: many
J: TRBJ1-1
length: 17
D: .
V: TRBV5-1
DNA: TGCGCCAGCAGCTTCGAGGTGGGCAGGGAAGAGAACACTGAAGCTTTCTTT
CDR3: CASSFEVGREENTEAFF

size: .
J: TRBJ2-7
length: 16
D: TRBD2
V: TRBV5-1
DNA: TGCGCCAGCAGCTTGGGACTAGCGGGAGTGATTGACGAGCAGTACTTC
CDR3: CASSLGLAGVIDEQYF

size: many
J: TRBJ2-1
length: 15
D: TRBD2
V: TRBV6-5
DNA: TGTGCCAGCCCACCCCCGGGACTAGCGGGGGGCCCAGAGTTCTTC
CDR3: CASPPPGLAGGPEFF

size: many
J: TRBJ1-1
length: 15
D: .
V: TRBV27
DNA: TGTGCCAGCAGTCACCTACCCCCTCGAGACACTGAAGCTTTCTTT
CDR3: CASSHLPPRDTEAFF

size: few
J: TRBJ2-6
length: 16
D: .
V: TRBV20-1
DNA: TGCAGTGCTAGTCTAGGTGGCAGTCCACCCGGCAACGTCCTGACTTTC
CDR3: CSASLGGSPPGNVLTF

size: few
J: TRBJ2-5
length: 18
D: TRBD2
V: TRBV6-2/TRBV6-3
DNA: TGTGCCAGCGCCGGGACTAGCGGGAGGTGGATTTCGCAAGAGACCCAGTACTTC
CDR3: CASAGTSGRWISQETQYF

size: few
J: TRBJ2-1
length: 14
D: .
V: TRBV11-2
DNA: TGTGCCAGCAGCTCTTGGACGGCTTACAATGAGCAGTTCTTC
CDR3: CASSSWTAYNEQFF

size: .
J: TRBJ1-6
length: 15
D: TRBD1
V: TRBV28
DNA: TGTGCCAGCAGTTCGTGGACAGGGGGCAATTCACCCCTCCACTTT
CDR3: CASSSWTGGNSPLHF

size: many
J: TRBJ1-1
length: 12
D: .
V: TRBV4-2
DNA: TGTGCCAGCAGCCACCGGAACACTGAAGCTTTCTTT
CDR3: CASSHRNTEAFF

size: .
J: TRBJ1-5
length: 13
D: TRBD1
V: TRBV6-5
DNA: TGTGCCAGCAGGCAGACAGGGACTCAGCCCCAGCATTTT
CDR3: CASRQTGTQPQHF

size: many
J: TRBJ1-4
length: 15
D: TRBD1
V: TRBV28
DNA: TGTGCCAGCAGTGTACTGGGGACAGATAATGAAAAACTGTTTTTT
CDR3: CASSVLGTDNEKLFF

size: many
J: TRBJ1-6
length: 15
D: .
V: TRBV4-3
DNA: TGCGCCAGCAGCCCCGGGGCAGGACCTAATTCACCCCTCCACTTT
CDR3: CASSPGAGPNSPLHF

size: few
J: TRBJ1-2
length: 15
D: TRBD1
V: TRBV7-2
DNA: TGTGCCAGCAGCTTAGCGGGGACAGGGGCGTTTGGCTACACCTTC
CDR3: CASSLAGTGAFGYTF

size: many
J: TRBJ2-7
length: 15
D: .
V: TRBV3-1
DNA: TGTGCCAGCAGCCAAGATGGAACTGTAGCCTACGAGCAGTACTTC
CDR3: CASSQDGTVAYEQYF

size: few
J: TRBJ1-3
length: 16
D: .
V: TRBV5-1
DNA: TGCGCCAGCACTGTCGCAGGACACCTCTCTGGAAACACCATATATTTT
CDR3: CASTVAGHLSGNTIYF

size: .
J: TRBJ2-1
length: 16
D: TRBD2
V: TRBV2
DNA: TGTGCCAGCATAGGACTAGCGGGGGTCGGGGCCAATGAGCAGTTCTTC
CDR3: CASIGLAGVGANEQFF

size: .
J: TRBJ1-6
length: 11
D: .
V: TRBV6-6
DNA: TGTGCCTATTACGTCCGTTCACCCCTCCACTTT
CDR3: CAYYVRSPLHF

size: many
J: TRBJ2-5
length: 14
D: .
V: TRBV7-3
DNA: TGTGCCAGCAGCTTAGTGGGCGAGAGAGAGACCCAGTACTTC
CDR3: CASSLVGERETQYF

size: .
J: TRBJ2-6
length: 18
D: .
V: TRBV18
DNA: TGTGCCAGCTCACCACTTCTACAGGGCGTCTCTGGGGCCAACGTCCTGACTTTC
CDR3: CASSPLLQGVSGANVLTF

size: many
J: TRBJ2-2
length: 16
D: .
V: TRBV7-2
DNA: TGTGCCAGCAGCTTCAGGCGGCTAGTTCGCACCGGGGAGCTGTTTTTT
CDR3: CASSFRRLVRTGELFF

size: few
J: TRBJ2-2
length: 14
D: .
V: TRBV6-2/TRBV6-3
DNA: TGTGCCAGCAGTTACGGGGGGCTAGCCGGGGAGCTGTTTTTT
CDR3: CASSYGGLAGELFF

size: few
J: TRBJ2-6
length: 16
D: .
V: TRBV6-5
DNA: TGTGCCAGCAGTTACTCATCGGGAAGTGGGGCCAACGTCCTGACTTTC
CDR3: CASSYSSGSGANVLTF

size: many
J: TRBJ2-3
length: 12
D: TRBD1
V: TRBV29-1
DNA: TGCAGCGTTTACCAGGGGGTAGATACGCAGTATTTT
CDR3: CSVYQGVDTQYF

size: .
J: TRBJ1-2
length: 13
D: .
V: TRBV29-1
DNA: TGCAGCGTTGATTTTGGGCAGGGCTATGGCTACACCTTC
CDR3: CSVDFGQGYGYTF

size: many
J: TRBJ1-4
length: 15
D: .
V: TRBV2
DNA: TGTGCCAGCAGTGCAGGGTGGCAGTCTAATGAAAAACTGTTTTTT
CDR3: CASSAGWQSNEKLFF

size: few
J: TRBJ2-5
length: 15
D: .
V: TRBV4-3
DNA: TGCGCCAGCAGCCAAGCGGGGGGCAGGGGACAGACCCAGTACTTC
CDR3: CASSQAGGRGQTQYF

size: many
J: TRBJ2-5
length: 15
D: TRBD2
V: TRBV5-1
DNA: TGCGCCAGCATAATGACTAGCGGAATTCAAGAGACCCAGTACTTC
CDR3: CASIMTSGIQETQYF

size: many
J: TRBJ2-2
length: 12
D: .
V: TRBV29-1
DNA: TGCAGCGTTGAAGGGAACACCGGGGAGCTGTTTTTT
CDR3: CSVEGNTGELFF

size: few
J: TRBJ2-7
length: 13
D: TRBD1
V: TRBV12-3/TRBV12-4
DNA: TGTGCCAGCAGTACCCGACAGGGGTCTGTGCAGTACTTC
CDR3: CASSTRQGSVQYF

size: .
J: TRBJ1-3
length: 18
D: .
V: TRBV20-1
DNA: TGCAGTGCTAGAGTTCTAGGGGGACACGCACTCTCTGGAAACACCATATATTTT
CDR3: CSARVLGGHALSGNTIYF

size: many
J: TRBJ2-1
length: 19
D: TRBD1
V: TRBV14
DNA: TGTGCCAGCAGTCCTCGACAGGGGGCTCAGATTTTCCTATACAATGAGCAGTTCTTC
CDR3: CASSPRQGAQIFLYNEQFF

size: .
J: TRBJ1-5
length: 13
D: .
V: TRBV28
DNA: TGTGCCAGCACCCGACAGGTTGATCAGCCCCAGCATTTT
CDR3: CASTRQVDQPQHF

size: .
J: TRBJ2-7
length: 16
D: .
V: TRBV15
DNA: TGTGCCACCAGCAGAGCTTCCCGGGGAAGCTCCTACGAGCAGTACTTC
CDR3: CATSRASRGSSYEQYF